The 3 T cell receptor beta chains below were found in one sample sequenced in a study of CXCR3-negative and CXCR3-positive naive CD8 T cells. Study-level points and caveats: TRB CDR3 hydrophobicity was greater in CXCR3-positive naive cells than in CXCR3-negative naive cells.

5' RACE with UMI labels generated the TRB cDNA libraries. TCRdb re-called the 5' RACE reads and shows each CDR3 protein once, DNA omitted. The listing contains approximately 59,000 distinct CDR3 sequences. These receptors' targets are unknown. Sequencing used naive CXCR3+ CD8+ T cells from blood. Subset described: CD45RO-CCR7+CD27+CD95- naive CD8+ T cells expressing CXCR3 (TNR3+). These receptors all come from a human donor in good health. Some clones in this sample may be carry-over from other donors' samples.

This chain connects TRBV29-1 to TRBJ2-7. Germline values: CDR1 SQVTM, CDR2 ANQGSEA. This CDR3 has 12 amino acids. The CDR3 sequence is CSVEVTAYEQYF.

V is TRBV14 and J is TRBJ2-1; lacking DNA, the TRBD1 call made by TCRdb goes unchecked. Germline V gene sequence: CDR1 SGHDN, CDR2 FVKESK. This CDR3 region has 17 residues. This CDR3 reads CASSQDEGADTYNEQFF.

The chain carries TRBV7-8 and TRBJ2-3; TCRdb reports TRBD1, a call that lacks DNA to check it against. CDR3 size: 15 residues. Germline lookup yields CDR1 SGHVS and CDR2 FQNEAQ. This CDR3 is CASVTPGQGTDTQYF.